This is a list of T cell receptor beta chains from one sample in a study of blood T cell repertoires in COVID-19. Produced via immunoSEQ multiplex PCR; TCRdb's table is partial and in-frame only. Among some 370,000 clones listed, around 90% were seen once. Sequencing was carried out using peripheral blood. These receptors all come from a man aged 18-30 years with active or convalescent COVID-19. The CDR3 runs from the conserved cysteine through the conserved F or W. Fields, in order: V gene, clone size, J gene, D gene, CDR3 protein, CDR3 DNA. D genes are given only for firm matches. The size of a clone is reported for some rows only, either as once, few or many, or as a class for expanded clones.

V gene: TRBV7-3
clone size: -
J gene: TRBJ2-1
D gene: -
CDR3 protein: CASSLDSSSYNEQFF
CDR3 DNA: TGTGCCAGCAGCTTAGACTCGAGCTCCTACAATGAGCAGTTCTTC

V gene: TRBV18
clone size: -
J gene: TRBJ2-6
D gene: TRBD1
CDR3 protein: CASSPPNRGAPMLTF
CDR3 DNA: TGTGCCAGCTCACCACCAAACAGGGGCGCTCCAATGCTGACTTTC

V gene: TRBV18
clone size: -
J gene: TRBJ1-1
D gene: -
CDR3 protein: CASSPRGMNTEAFF
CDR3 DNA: TGTGCCAGCTCACCCAGGGGCATGAACACTGAAGCTTTCTTT

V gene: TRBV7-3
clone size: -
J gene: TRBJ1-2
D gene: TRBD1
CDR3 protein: CASSLDRDYGYTF
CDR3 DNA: TGTGCCAGCAGTCTGGACAGGGACTATGGCTACACCTTC

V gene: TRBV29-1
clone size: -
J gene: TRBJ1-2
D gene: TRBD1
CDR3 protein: CSVEGEPGQDGYTF
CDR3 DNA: TGCAGCGTTGAAGGAGAACCAGGACAGGATGGCTACACCTTC

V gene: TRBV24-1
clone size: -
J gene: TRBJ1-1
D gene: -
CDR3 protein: CATSDDKSTEAFF
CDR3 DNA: TGTGCCACCAGTGATGACAAGTCCACTGAAGCTTTCTTT

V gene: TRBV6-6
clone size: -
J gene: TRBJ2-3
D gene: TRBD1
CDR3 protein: CASRTTGGTDTQYF
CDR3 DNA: TGTGCCAGCAGAACGACAGGGGGGACAGATACGCAGTATTTT

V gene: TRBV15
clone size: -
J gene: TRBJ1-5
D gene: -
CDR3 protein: CATSRDQGQPQHF
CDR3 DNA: TGTGCCACCAGCAGAGATCAGGGTCAGCCCCAGCATTTT

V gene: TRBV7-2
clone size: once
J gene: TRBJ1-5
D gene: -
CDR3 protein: CASSQRRENRNQPQHF
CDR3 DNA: TGTGCCAGCAGCCAACGCCGGGAGAACCGCAATCAGCCCCAGCATTTT

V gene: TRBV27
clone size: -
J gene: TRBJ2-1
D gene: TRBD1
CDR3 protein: CASSVDRGSYNEQFF
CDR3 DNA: TGTGCCAGCAGCGTGGACAGGGGCTCCTACAATGAGCAGTTCTTC

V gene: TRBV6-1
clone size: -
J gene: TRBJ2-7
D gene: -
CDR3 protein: CASSERSVKEQYF
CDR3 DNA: TGTGCCAGCAGTGAAAGGAGCGTTAAAGAGCAGTACTTC

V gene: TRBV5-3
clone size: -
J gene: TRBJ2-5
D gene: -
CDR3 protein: CARSREETQYF
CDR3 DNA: TGTGCCAGAAGCCGAGAAGAGACCCAGTACTTC

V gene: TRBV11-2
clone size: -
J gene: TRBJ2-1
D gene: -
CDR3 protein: CASTLDNEQFF
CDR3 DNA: TGTGCCAGCACCCTTGACAATGAGCAGTTCTTC

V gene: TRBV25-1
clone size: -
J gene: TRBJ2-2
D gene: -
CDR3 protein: CASSLTENTGELFF
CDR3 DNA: TGTGCCAGCAGTTTGACAGAGAACACCGGGGAGCTGTTTTTT

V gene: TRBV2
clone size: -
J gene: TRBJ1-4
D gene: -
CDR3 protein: CASSEARAAETREKLFF
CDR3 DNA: TGTGCCAGCAGTGAAGCGAGGGCAGCCGAGACCCGAGAAAAACTGTTTTTT

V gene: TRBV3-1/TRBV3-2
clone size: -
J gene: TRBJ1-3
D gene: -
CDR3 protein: CASSQGGVGNTIYF
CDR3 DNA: TGTGCCAGCAGCCAAGGAGGAGTTGGAAACACCATATATTTT

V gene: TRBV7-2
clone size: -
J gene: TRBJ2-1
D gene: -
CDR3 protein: CASSLSGTLTYNEQFF
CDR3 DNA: TGTGCCAGCAGCTTATCCGGGACACTAACCTACAATGAGCAGTTCTTC

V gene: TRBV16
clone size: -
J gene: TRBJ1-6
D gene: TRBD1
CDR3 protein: CASSQGQGSSPLHF
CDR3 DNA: TGTGCCAGCAGCCAGGGACAGGGGTCTTCACCCCTCCACTTT

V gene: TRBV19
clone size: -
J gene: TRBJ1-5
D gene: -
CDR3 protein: CASSIFQGNQPQHF
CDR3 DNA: TGTGCCAGTAGTATATTTCAGGGCAATCAGCCCCAGCATTTT

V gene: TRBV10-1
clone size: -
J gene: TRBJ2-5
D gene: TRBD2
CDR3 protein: CAIPGAVISGRAGETQYF
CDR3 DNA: TGCGCCATTCCGGGAGCGGTGATTAGCGGGAGGGCAGGGGAGACCCAGTACTTC

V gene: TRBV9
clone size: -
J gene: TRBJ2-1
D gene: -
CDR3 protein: CASSGRIASRSYNEQFF
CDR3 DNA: TGTGCCAGCAGCGGACGTATAGCGTCCCGCTCCTACAATGAGCAGTTCTTC

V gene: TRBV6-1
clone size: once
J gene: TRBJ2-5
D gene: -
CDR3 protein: CASSERQGWETQYF
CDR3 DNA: TGTGCCAGCAGTGAAAGGCAGGGTTGGGAGACCCAGTACTTC

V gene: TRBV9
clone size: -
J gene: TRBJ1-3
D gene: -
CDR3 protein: CASSTRQTTPSSGNTIYF
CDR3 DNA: TGTGCCAGCAGCACCAGACAGACCACCCCAAGCTCTGGAAACACCATATATTTT

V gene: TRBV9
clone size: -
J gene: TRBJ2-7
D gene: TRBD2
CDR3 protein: CASSTSGGSSYEQYF
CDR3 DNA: TGTGCCAGCAGCACGTCGGGGGGTAGCTCCTACGAGCAGTACTTC

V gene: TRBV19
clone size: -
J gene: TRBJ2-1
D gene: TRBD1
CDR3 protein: CASRITGGSYNEQFF
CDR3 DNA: TGTGCCAGTAGGATAACAGGGGGCTCCTACAATGAGCAGTTCTTC

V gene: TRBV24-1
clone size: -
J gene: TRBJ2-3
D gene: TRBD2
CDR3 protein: CATSDPRGLAGTDTQYF
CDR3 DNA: TGTGCCACCAGTGATCCTCGTGGACTAGCGGGCACAGATACGCAGTATTTT

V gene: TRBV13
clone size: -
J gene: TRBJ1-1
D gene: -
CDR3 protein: CASSNTGLNTEAFF
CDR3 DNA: TGTGCCAGCAGCAATACAGGTTTGAACACTGAAGCTTTCTTT

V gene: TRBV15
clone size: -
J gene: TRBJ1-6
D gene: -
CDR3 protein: CATNHQVEGPLHF
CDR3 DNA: TGTGCCACTAACCATCAGGTCGAGGGACCCCTCCACTTT

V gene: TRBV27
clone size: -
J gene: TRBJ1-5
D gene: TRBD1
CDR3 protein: CASSPQGQAHQPQHF
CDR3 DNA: TGTGCCAGCAGTCCGCAGGGACAGGCTCATCAGCCCCAGCATTTT

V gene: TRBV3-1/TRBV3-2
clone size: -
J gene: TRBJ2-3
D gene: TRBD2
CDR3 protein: CASSQHIAGPIADTQYF
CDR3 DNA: TGTGCCAGCAGCCAACATATAGCGGGACCCATCGCGGATACGCAGTATTTT

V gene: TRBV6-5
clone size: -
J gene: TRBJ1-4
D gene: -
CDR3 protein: CASTTTLATNEKLFF
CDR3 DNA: TGTGCCAGCACCACCACTCTGGCAACTAATGAAAAACTGTTTTTT

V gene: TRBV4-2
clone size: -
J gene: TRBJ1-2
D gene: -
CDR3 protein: CASSQEWQGYYGYTF
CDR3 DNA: TGTGCCAGCAGCCAAGAGTGGCAGGGGTACTATGGCTACACCTTC

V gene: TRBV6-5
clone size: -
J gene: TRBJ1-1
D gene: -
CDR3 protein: CASRRDTEAFF
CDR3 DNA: TGTGCCAGCAGGCGGGACACTGAAGCTTTCTTT

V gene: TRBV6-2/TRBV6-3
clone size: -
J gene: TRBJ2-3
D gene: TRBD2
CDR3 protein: CASSYSPSGRIPDTQYF
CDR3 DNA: TGTGCCAGCAGTTACTCCCCTAGCGGGAGAATCCCAGATACGCAGTATTTT

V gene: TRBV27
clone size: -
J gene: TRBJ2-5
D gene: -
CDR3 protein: CASSPPPGETQYF
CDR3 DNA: TGTGCCAGCAGTCCCCCCCCCGGGGAGACCCAGTACTTC

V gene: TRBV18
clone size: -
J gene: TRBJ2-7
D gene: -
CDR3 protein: CASSLSRGSLIYEQYF
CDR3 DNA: TGTGCCAGCTCACTCTCAAGGGGGTCCTTAATCTACGAGCAGTACTTC

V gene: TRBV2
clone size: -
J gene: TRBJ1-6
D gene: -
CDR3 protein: CASTGRPYNSPLHF
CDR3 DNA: TGTGCCAGCACGGGGAGGCCCTATAATTCACCCCTCCACTTT

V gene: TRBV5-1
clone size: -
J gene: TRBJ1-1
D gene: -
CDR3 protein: CASSLSLNTEAFF
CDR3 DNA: TGCGCCAGCAGCTTGTCCTTGAACACTGAAGCTTTCTTT

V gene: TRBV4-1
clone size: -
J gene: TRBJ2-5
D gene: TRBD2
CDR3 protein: CASSQEASGTYQETQYF
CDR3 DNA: TGCGCCAGCAGCCAAGAAGCTAGCGGGACCTACCAAGAGACCCAGTACTTC

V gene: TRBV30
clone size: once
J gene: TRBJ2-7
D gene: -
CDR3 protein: CAWRGGRLSYEQYF
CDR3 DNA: TGTGCCTGGAGGGGGGGGCGTCTCTCCTACGAGCAGTACTTC

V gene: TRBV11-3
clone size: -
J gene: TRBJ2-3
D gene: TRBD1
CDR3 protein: CASSLRGTGLTDTQYF
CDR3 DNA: TGTGCCAGCAGCTTAAGAGGGACAGGGTTAACAGATACGCAGTATTTT

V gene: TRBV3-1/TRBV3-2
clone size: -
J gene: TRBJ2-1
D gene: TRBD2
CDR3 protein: CASSPLREDYNEQFF
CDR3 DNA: TGTGCCAGCAGCCCCTTGCGGGAGGACTACAATGAGCAGTTCTTC

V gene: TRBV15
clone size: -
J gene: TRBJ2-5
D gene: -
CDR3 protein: CATSRDGRGEETQYF
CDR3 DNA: TGTGCCACCAGCAGAGATGGGAGGGGGGAAGAGACCCAGTACTTC

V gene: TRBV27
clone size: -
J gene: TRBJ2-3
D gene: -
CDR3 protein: CASSFYIGENTQYF
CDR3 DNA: TGTGCCAGCAGTTTCTACATCGGGGAAAATACGCAGTATTTT

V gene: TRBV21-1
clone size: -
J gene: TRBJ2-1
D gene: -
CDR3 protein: CASSKVLASGRNEQFF
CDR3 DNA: TGTGCCAGCAGCAAAGTTTTGGCTAGCGGACGAAATGAGCAGTTCTTC

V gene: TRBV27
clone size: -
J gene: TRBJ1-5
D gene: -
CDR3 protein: CASSRGGGSNQPQHF
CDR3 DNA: TGTGCCAGCAGTCGGGGTGGTGGGAGCAATCAGCCCCAGCATTTT

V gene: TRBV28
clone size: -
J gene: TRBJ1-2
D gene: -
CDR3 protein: CASSMDLPGGYTF
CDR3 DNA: TGTGCCAGCAGTATGGACCTCCCGGGGGGCTACACCTTC

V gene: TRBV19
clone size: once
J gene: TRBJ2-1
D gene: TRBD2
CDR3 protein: CASSILLAGGPDNEQFF
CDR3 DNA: TGTGCCAGTAGTATTCTCCTAGCGGGGGGGCCGGACAATGAGCAGTTCTTC

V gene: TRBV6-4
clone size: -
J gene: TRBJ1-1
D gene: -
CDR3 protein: CASSAVPNTEAFF
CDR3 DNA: TGTGCCAGCAGTGCGGTCCCGAACACTGAAGCTTTCTTT

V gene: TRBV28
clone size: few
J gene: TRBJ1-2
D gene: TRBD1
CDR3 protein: CASSSPTGSYGYTF
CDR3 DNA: TGTGCCAGCAGTTCCCCGACAGGGAGCTATGGCTACACCTTC

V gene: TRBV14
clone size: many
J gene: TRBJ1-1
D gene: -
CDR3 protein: CASSQVIGWTEAFF
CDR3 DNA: TGTGCCAGCAGCCAAGTAATCGGTTGGACTGAAGCTTTCTTT

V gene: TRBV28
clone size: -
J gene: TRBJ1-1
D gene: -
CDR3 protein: CASSPARRNTEAFF
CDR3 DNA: TGTGCCAGCAGCCCCGCTAGGAGGAACACTGAAGCTTTCTTT

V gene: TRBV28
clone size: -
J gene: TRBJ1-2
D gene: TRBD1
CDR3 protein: CASSPGQGNYGYTF
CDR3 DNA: TGTGCCAGCAGCCCGGGACAGGGAAACTATGGCTACACCTTC

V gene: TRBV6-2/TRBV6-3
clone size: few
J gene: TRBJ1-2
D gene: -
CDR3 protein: CASSYPDQRRGYGYTF
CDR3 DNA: TGTGCCAGCAGTTACCCTGACCAACGAAGGGGGTATGGCTACACCTTC

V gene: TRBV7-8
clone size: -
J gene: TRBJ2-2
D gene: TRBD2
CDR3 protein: CASTRGPGLAGINTGELFF
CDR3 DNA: TGTGCCAGCACCCGCGGTCCGGGACTAGCGGGAATAAACACCGGGGAGCTGTTTTTT